This T cell receptor beta chain was retrieved from a study of PD-L1 blockade in urothelial cancer. Study-level background: Blood drawn 3 weeks (second dose) and 6 weeks after treatment start was analyzed. A median blood sample held approximately 140,000 T cells and more than 80,000 unique TCRs.

The V gene end was trimmed by 5 bases and the J gene end by 5 bases; junction bases not matched to a gene: 13. The CDR3 extends over 17 amino acids. The V gene's germline CDR1 is SGHAT and CDR2 FQNNGV. Study-level points and caveats: In blood at 3 weeks, tumor-associated clones expanded more among patients with durable benefit.

The time point: pretreatment peripheral blood. Sequencing used immunoSEQ multiplex PCR; TCRdb keeps in-frame clones, though not all of them. In the table there are fewer than 95,000 clones, 80% to 85% of which are singletons. In regard to this clone: Its antigen remains unknown.

The sequenced sample was PBMCs, obtained around atezolizumab (anti-PD-L1) treatment. This chain connects TRBV11-2 to TRBJ2-5; TRBD2 agrees at 11 bases. The sequence was collected from a man aged 60 to 69 with urothelial cancer. CDR3 DNA sequence: TGTGCCAGCAGCCCCACGGGTAGCGGGGGGGTATTGGAGACCCAGTACTTC. Its protein product is CASSPTGSGGVLETQYF.